The clone carrying this T cell receptor beta chain counts as medium-sized (0.01 to 0.1%). Its antigen is as yet unknown. The CDR3 covers 16 residues. Germline-derived CDR1 and CDR2 are SGHAT and FQNNGV. Trimming removed 5 bases at V and 2 bases at J, with 16 bases between. No neoadjuvant therapy was given to the selected pancreatic ductal adenocarcinoma patients before their surgery. The data originate from a study of T cells in pancreatic ductal adenocarcinoma. Study-level findings and limits: Blood clonality (about 0.069) did not differ significantly from tumor (around 0.12). The resected cohort was biased toward the minority with early-stage disease. Comparisons of tumor and blood clonality may show falsely lower tumor diversity.

Here immunoSEQ multiplex PCR was the method, and the copy in TCRdb shows in-frame clones only, minus some. Counted here are around 9,000 clones, 67% occurring once; the ten biggest clones make up 27%. V usage is TRBV11-2 and J usage is TRBJ1-3, with a weak D call TRBD1 (5 bases). The sample taken for sequencing was pancreatic tumor tissue. The TCR originated in a human donor with pancreatic ductal adenocarcinoma. CDR3 region: CASSESGAPTGNTIYF. The CDR3 DNA reads TGTGCCAGCAGCGAATCCGGGGCCCCCACTGGAAACACCATATATTTT.